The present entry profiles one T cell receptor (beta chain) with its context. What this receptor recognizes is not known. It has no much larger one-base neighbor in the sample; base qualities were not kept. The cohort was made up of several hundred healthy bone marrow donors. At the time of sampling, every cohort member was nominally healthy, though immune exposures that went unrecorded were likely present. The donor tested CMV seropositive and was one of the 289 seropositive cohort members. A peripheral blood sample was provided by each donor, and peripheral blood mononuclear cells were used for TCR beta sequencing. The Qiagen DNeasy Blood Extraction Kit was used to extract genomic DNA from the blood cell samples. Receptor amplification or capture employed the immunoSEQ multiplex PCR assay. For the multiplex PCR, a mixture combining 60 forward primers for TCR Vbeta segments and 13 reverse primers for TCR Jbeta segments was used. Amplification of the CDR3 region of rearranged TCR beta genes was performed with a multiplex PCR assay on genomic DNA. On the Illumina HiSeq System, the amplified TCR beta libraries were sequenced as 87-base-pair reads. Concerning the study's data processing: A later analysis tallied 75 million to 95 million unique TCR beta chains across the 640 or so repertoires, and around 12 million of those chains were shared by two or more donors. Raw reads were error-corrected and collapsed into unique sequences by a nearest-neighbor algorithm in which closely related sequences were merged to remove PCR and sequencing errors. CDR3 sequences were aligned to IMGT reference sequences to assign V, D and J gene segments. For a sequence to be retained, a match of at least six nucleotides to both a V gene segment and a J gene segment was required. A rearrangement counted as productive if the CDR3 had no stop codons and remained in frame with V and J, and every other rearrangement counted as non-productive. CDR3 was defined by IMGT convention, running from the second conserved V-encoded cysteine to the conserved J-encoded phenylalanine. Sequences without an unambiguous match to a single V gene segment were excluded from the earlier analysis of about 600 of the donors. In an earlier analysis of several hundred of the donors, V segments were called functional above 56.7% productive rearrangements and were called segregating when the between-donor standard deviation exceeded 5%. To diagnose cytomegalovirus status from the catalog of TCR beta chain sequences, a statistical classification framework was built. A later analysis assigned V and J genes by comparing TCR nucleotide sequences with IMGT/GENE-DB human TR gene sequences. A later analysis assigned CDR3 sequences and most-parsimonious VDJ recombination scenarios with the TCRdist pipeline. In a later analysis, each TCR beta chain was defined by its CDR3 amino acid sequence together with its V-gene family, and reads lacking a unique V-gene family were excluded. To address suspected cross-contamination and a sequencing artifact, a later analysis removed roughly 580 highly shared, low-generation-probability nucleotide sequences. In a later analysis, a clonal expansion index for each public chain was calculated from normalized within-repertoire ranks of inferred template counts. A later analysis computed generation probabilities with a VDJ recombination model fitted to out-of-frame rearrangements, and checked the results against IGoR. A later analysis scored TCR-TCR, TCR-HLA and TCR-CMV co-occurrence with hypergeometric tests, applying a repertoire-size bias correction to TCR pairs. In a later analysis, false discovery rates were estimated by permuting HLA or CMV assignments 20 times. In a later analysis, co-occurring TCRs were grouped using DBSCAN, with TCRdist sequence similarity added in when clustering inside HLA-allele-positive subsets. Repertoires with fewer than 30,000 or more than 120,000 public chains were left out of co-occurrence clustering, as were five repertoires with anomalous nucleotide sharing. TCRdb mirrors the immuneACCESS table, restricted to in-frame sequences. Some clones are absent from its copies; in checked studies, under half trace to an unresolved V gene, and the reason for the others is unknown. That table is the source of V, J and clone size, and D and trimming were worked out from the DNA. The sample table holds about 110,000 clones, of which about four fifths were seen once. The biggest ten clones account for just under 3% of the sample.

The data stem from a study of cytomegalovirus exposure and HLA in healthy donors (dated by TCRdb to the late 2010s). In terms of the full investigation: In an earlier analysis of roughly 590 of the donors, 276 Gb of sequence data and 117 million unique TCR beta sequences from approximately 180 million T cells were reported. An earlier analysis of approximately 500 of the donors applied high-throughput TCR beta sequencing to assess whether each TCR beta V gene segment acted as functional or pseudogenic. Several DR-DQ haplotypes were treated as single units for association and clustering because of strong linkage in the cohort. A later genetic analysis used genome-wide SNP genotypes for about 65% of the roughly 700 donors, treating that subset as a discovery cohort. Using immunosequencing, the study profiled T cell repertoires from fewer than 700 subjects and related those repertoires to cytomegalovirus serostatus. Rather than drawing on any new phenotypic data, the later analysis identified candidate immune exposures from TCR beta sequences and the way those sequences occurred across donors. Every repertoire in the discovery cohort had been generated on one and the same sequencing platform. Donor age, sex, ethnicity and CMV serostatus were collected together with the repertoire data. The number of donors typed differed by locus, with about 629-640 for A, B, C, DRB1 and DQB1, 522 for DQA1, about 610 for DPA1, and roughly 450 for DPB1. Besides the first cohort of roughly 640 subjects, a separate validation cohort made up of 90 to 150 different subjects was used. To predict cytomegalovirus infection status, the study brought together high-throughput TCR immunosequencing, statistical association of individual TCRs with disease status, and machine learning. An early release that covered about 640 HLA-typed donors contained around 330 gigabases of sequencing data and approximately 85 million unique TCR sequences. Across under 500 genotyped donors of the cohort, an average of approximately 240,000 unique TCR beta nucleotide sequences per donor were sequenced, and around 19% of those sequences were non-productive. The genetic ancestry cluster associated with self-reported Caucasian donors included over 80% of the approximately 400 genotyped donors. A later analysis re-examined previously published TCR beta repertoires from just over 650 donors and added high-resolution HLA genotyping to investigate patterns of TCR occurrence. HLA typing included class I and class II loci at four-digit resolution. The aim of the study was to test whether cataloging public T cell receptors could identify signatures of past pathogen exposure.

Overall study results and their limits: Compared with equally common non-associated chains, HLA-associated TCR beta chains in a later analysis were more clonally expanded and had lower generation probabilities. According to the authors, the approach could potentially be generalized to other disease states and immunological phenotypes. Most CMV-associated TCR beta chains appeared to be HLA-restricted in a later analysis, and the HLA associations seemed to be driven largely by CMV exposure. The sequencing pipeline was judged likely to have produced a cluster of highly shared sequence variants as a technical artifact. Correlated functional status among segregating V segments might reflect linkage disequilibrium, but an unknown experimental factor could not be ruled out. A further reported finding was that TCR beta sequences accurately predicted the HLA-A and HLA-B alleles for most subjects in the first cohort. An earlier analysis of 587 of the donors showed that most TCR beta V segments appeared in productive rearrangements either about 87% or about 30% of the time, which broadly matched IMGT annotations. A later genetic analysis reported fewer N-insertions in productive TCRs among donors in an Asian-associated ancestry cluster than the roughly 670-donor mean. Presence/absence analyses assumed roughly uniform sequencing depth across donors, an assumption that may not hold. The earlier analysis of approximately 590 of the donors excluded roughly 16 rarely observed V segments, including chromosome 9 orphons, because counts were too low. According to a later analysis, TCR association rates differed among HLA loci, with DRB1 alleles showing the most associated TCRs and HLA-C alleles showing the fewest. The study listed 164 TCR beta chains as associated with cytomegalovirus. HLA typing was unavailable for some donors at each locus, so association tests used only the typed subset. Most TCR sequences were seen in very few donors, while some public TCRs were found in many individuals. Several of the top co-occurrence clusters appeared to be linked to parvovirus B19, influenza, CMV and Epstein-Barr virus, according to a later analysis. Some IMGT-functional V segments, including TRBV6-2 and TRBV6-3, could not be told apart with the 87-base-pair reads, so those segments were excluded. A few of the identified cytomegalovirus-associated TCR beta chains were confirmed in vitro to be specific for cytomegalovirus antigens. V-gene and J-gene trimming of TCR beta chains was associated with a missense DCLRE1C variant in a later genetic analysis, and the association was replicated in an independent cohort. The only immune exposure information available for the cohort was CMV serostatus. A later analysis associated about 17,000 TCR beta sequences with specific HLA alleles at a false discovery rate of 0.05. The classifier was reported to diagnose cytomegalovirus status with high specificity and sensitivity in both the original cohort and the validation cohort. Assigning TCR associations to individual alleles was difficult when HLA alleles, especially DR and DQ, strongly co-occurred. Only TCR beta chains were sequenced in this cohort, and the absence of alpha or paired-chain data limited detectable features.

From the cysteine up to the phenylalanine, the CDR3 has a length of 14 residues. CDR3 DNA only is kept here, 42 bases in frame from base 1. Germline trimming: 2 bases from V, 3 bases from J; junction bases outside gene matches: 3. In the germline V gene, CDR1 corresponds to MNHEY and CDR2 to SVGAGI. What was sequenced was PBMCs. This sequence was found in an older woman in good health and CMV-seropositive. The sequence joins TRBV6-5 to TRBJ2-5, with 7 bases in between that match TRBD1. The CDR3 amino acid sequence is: CASSYIQGKETQYF. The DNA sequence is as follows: TGTGCCAGCAGTTACATACAGGGGAAAGAGACCCAGTACTTC.